This T cell receptor (beta chain) was sequenced for a study of T cell responses to AZD1222 COVID-19 vaccine. Overall study results and limits: Spike-specific TCR depth and breadth grew after two AZD1222 doses. Within unmutated variant regions lay the reported targets of nearly half of spike-specific TCRs. After the peak T cell response, and only then, were repertoires sampled.

Method: immunoSEQ multiplex PCR; TCRdb's copy keeps in-frame clones and lacks some. Seen here are just over 150,000 clones, around nine tenths observed once, and the top ten hold about 1.4%. As for this clone: The antigen remains unidentified.

The germline V and J ends were trimmed by 2 bases and 7 bases, with 14 bases remaining between them. Germline CDR1 MNHEY, CDR2 SMNVEV (reference sequence). This CDR3 is 14 amino acids long. This sequence joins TRBV27 and TRBJ2-5, with a weak D call TRBD2 (6 bases). The TCR sequence derives from an adult who received the AZD1222 COVID-19 vaccine. Material: peripheral blood, obtained 28 days after the second AZD1222 dose. CDR3 DNA sequence: TGTGCCAGCAGTTTAACTAGCCCCGTCGCGACCCAGTACTTC. It translates to CASSLTSPVATQYF.